The 15 T cell receptor beta chains reported below all come from one sample, sequenced in a study of type 1 and type 2 diabetes patients. The PCR template was genomic DNA. The TCR beta CDR3 region was amplified using 30 forward and 13 reverse primers. One entry per CDR3 protein, called by TCRdb with MiXCR from the multiplex PCR reads. The table lists 250,000 or so distinct CDR3 sequences, 45% to 60% of them singletons. Sequencing was performed on peripheral blood mononuclear cells (PBMCs). These receptors were taken from a young man with type 2 diabetes.

V is TRBV5-1 and J is TRBJ2-2; D is tentatively TRBD1 or TRBD2 (5 bases each). V lost 0 bases and J 4 bases, leaving 16 bases between the germline ends. Germline assignment: CDR1 SGHRS and CDR2 YFSETQ. CDR3 size: 17 residues. CDR3 in amino acids: CASSLASGHGGTGELFF. As DNA, the CDR3 is TGCGCCAGCAGCTTGGCCAGCGGTCATGGGGGCACCGGGGAGCTGTTTTTT.

This clonotype was counted a few times. The rearrangement links TRBV2 to TRBJ2-5; D is possibly TRBD2 (7 bases). The germline CDR1 and CDR2 sequences are SNHLY and FYNNEI. CDR3 length: 12 amino acids. The V and J ends lost 10 bases and 7 bases respectively, with 16 bases between them. Here the CDR3 DNA reads TGTGCCACCGGAACGAGGGGGGGGACCCAGTACTTC. Protein: CATGTRGGTQYF.

In its sample, this clonotype was seen a few times. CDR3 coding DNA: TGTGCCAGCAGGACAGAGAATCAGCCCCAGCATTTT. This translates into CASRTENQPQHF. The chain is built from TRBV2 and TRBJ1-5; tentatively, D is TRBD1 (5 bases). V gave up 6 bases and J gave up 4 bases, with 7 bases separating them. Germline V lookup: CDR1 SNHLY, CDR2 FYNNEI. The CDR3 has 12 amino acids.

In its sample, this clonotype was seen a few times. CDR3 in amino acids: CSARPSGGIGSYEQYF. DNA for the CDR3: TGCAGTGCTAGGCCTAGCGGGGGGATCGGGTCCTACGAGCAGTACTTC. The chain carries TRBV20-1 and TRBJ2-7; 11 nucleotides align to TRBD2. Germline lookup yields CDR1 DFQATT and CDR2 SNEGSKA (reference sequence). The CDR3 extends over 16 amino acids. V shed 3 bases and J 1 base; nucleotides not matched to a gene: 8.

The genes are TRBV20-1 and TRBJ2-2; perhaps TRBD2 as D (5 bases). Trimming pared 6 bases from V and 4 bases from J, leaving 9 bases between. Germline V gene sequence: CDR1 DFQATT, CDR2 SNEGSKA (reference sequence). The CDR3 spans 12 residues. CDR3 sequence reads: CSALAFTGELFF. CDR3 coding DNA: TGCAGTGCCTTAGCGTTCACCGGGGAGCTGTTTTTT.

The CDR3 region is CSAKIQGVEQYF. The CDR3 DNA reads TGCAGTGCAAAGATACAGGGGGTCGAGCAGTACTTC. The chain employs TRBV20-1 and TRBJ2-7, with TRBD1 identical over 8 bases. Germline CDR1 reads DFQATT; CDR2 reads SNEGSKA (reference sequence). The CDR3 is 12 residues long. The V segment lost 6 bases and the J segment 6 bases; nucleotides outside the gene matches: 7.

As regards this clonotype: Its ends do not fully match the called genes, so a read error is possible. The chain carries TRBV12-3 or TRBV12-4 and TRBJ2-7, with TRBD2 matching over 8 bases. The CDR3 covers 14 residues. CDR3 nucleotide sequence: TGCGCCAGCAGCCAAGGCGCGGGGGGTTACGAGCAGTACTTC. Protein sequence: CASSQGAGGYEQYF.

V is TRBV20-1 and J is TRBJ2-1; D could derive from TRBD1 or TRBD2 (5 bases each). The CDR3 sequence is 15 residues long. The germline CDR1 and CDR2 sequences are DFQATT and SNEGSKA (reference sequence). Deletions cut 1 base from V and 4 bases from J, with 14 bases between. The CDR3 DNA is TGCAGTGCTAGAGCACAGGCTTGGACTTACAATGAGCAGTTCTTC. Its translation: CSARAQAWTYNEQFF.

V gene TRBV5-1 combines with J gene TRBJ1-2; D is ambiguous. There are 15 residues in the CDR3. Trimming stripped 0 bases from V and 7 bases from J, with 16 bases between. CDR1 is SGHRS, CDR2 YFSETQ, per germline. This CDR3 is CASSLESVYGSGYTF. Written as DNA, the CDR3 is TGCGCCAGCAGCTTGGAGTCGGTCTATGGGTCTGGCTACACCTTC.

This chain links TRBV9 with TRBJ2-7; perhaps TRBD1 as D (5 bases). The CDR3 contains 14 residues. Germline V CDR1 and CDR2: SGDLS, YYNGEE. V gave up 0 bases and J gave up 1 base, with 8 bases separating them. The CDR3 region has the DNA TGTGCCAGCAGCGTAGGGACACAATCCTACGAGCAGTACTTC. Its protein product is CASSVGTQSYEQYF. The whole variable domain, remainder taken from reference TRBV9 and TRBJ2-7, is DSGVTQTPKHLITATGQRVTLRCSPRSGDLSVYWYQQSLDQGLQFLIQYYNGEERAKGNILERFSAQQFPDLHSELNLSSLELGDSALYFCASSVGTQSYEQYFGPGTRLTVT.

The chain uses TRBV29-1 and TRBJ1-1; 8 bases line up with TRBD1. Unmatched junction bases numbered 10, after V lost 7 bases and J lost 0 bases. Germline CDR1 SQVTM, CDR2 ANQGSEA. The CDR3 is 15 amino acids. DNA for the CDR3: TGCAGCGGCGGCAATAGACAGGGGATGAACACTGAAGCTTTCTTT. Translating it yields CSGGNRQGMNTEAFF.

The V and J genes are TRBV20-1 and TRBJ1-2, with 12 bases matching TRBD1. The CDR3 consists of 14 residues. The V gene's germline CDR1 is DFQATT and CDR2 SNEGSKA (reference sequence). Unmatched junction bases numbered 5, after V lost 3 bases and J lost 6 bases. The chain's CDR3 is CSARGTGGADGYTF. CDR3 sequence (DNA): TGCAGTGCTAGGGGGACAGGGGGCGCGGATGGCTACACCTTC.

The chain is built from TRBV10-1 and TRBJ1-4; possible D gene TRBD1, 5 bases. The CDR3 is made up of 14 amino acids. Trimming took 5 bases from V and 7 from J, leaving 14 bases between them. Germline V gene sequence: CDR1 WNHNN, CDR2 SYGVQD (reference sequence). CDR3 in amino acids: CASSPGIGTEKLFF. The CDR3 nucleotides are TGCGCCAGCAGTCCCGGGATAGGGACTGAAAAACTGTTTTTT.

V is TRBV10-3 and J is TRBJ2-7, with D possibly matching TRBD2 (7 bases). Germline assignment: CDR1 ENHRY and CDR2 SYGVKD. V shed 8 bases and J shed 2 bases, with 10 bases lying between them. CDR3 size: 12 residues. CDR3 amino acids: CAIGRGAYEQYF. In nucleotides, the CDR3 is TGTGCCATCGGGAGGGGGGCCTACGAGCAGTACTTC.

The J gene is TRBJ1-4, the V gene TRBV7-8, with D unresolved. CDR1 is SGHVS and CDR2 is FQNEAQ in the germline V gene. The CDR3 covers 15 residues. V was cut by 5 bases and J by 8 bases, with 18 bases left in between. The CDR3 sequence: CASSRATVPDEKLFF. The CDR3 nucleotides are TGTGCCAGCAGCCGGGCCACAGTGCCCGACGAAAAACTGTTTTTT.